This T cell receptor (beta chain) is from a study of blood T cell repertoires in COVID-19. Study details: The analysed material was cDNA or gDNA that came from T cells, B-cell-depleted T cells, or PBMCs.

Germline values: CDR1 LGHNA, CDR2 YNFKEQ. The V and J ends lost 0 bases and 0 bases respectively, with 11 bases between them. This CDR3 contains 17 residues. Sequencing used immunoSEQ multiplex PCR; TCRdb keeps in-frame clones, though not all of them. The data show 150,000 to 200,000 clones, approximately 90% seen once. The rearrangement joins TRBV4-2 to TRBJ2-2; D possibly corresponds to TRBD2 (6 bases). This TCR was recovered from a human donor in a cohort sampled during active COVID-19. Material: peripheral blood. Here the CDR3 reads CASSQEEASANTGELFF. In DNA, the CDR3 is TGTGCCAGCAGCCAAGAAGAGGCTAGCGCGAACACCGGGGAGCTGTTTTTT.